This TCR beta chain appears in the sequencing data of a study of neurological immune-mediated disorders. Study-wide points: Among expanded clones, no CDR3 amino acid sequences were shared across subjects, a pattern suggesting private repertoires in all groups.

This clonotype was counted many times. Its antigen is not identified. TCRdb processed the 5' RACE reads anew with MiXCR; each CDR3 protein has one entry. The sample includes roughly 36,000 distinct CDR3 sequences, 13% to 15% seen only once; the top ten take approximately 30%. The CDR3 has 13 amino acids. The germline gives CDR1 MNHEY, CDR2 SMNVEV (reference sequence). V was clipped by 8 bases and J by 7 bases; unmatched bases: 10. The sequence derives from a woman aged 50 to 65 with HTLV-1-associated myelopathy (HAM/TSP). J is TRBJ1-2 and V is TRBV27; 7 bases agree with TRBD1. Specimen: PBMCs. CDR3 bases: TGTGCCAGCCTTCGGGAGACAGGGATTGGCTACACCTTC. Protein product: CASLRETGIGYTF.